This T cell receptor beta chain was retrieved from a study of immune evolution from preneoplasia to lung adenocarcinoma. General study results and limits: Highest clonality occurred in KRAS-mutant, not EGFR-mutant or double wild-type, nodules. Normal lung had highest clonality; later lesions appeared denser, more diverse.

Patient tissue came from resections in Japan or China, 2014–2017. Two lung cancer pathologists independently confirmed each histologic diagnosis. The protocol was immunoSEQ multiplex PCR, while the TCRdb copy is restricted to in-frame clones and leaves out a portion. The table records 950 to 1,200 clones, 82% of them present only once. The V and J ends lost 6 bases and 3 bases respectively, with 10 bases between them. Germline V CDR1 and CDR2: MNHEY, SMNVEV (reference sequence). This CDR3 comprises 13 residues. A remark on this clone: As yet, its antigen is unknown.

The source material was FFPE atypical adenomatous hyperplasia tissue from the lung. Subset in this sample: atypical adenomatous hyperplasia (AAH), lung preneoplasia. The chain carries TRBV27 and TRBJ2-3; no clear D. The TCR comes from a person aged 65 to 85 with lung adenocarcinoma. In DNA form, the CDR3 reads TGTGCCAGCAGATACGACCGAACAGATACGCAGTATTTT. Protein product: CASRYDRTDTQYF.